This entry features one TCR beta chain sequence. It lacks a known antigen. Base qualities are missing; no much larger clone stands one base away. The collaborating institutions used their own protocols to collect whole blood in K2EDTA tubes. For TCRbeta analysis, collaborators shipped samples as frozen whole blood, isolated PBMCs, or DNA extracted from either of those sample types. The source of the sample is a study of blood T cell repertoires in COVID-19 (dated by TCRdb to 2018 to 2021). About the study as a whole: The collaborator samples originated in the United States, Italy and Spain and spanned the acute and convalescent phases of COVID-19. The prospective study material was composed of cDNA or gDNA derived from T cells, B-cell-depleted T cells, or PBMCs. Deeply sampled blood TCRbeta repertoires from subjects exposed to, actively infected with, or recovered from COVID-19 were included in the dataset. The repertoires were released in a freely available public database meant as a resource for research on the immune response to SARS-CoV-2. Samples were obtained from the ongoing ImmuneRACE study (first 160 participants) and from 1,200 or so subjects provided by 6 global collaborators. A de-identified subject ID, COVID-19 status, age in years and sex were almost always included in the sample metadata. Where available, HLA class I and class II types were taken from metadata supplied by the sample provider and were not determined by assay-based typing. The study at large found these results: Clinical and demographic metadata were provided uncurated, with the amount varying by source and participant.

Including the terminal cysteine and phenylalanine, the CDR3 comprises 14 residues. This entry keeps only the CDR3 DNA: 42 bases, framed from base 1. Taken from the germline V gene, the CDR1 and CDR2 loops are ENHRY and SYGVKD. V and J are truncated by 0 bases and 1 base respectively, leaving an intervening sequence of 3 bases. The immunoSEQ Assay, a bias-controlled multiplex PCR, was used to amplify TCRbeta CDR3 regions from genomic DNA. The authors' analysis ran thus. The number of nucleated cells in each sample was estimated from the amplification of reference gene primers within the assay. Sequence reads were collapsed and filtered to measure the absolute abundance of every unique TCRbeta CDR3 rearrangement. For each sample, productive Simpson clonality was calculated as the square root of Simpson's diversity index over productive rearrangements. Not all clones reach the TCRdb copy of this immuneACCESS table, which keeps in-frame sequences only. Checked studies attribute under half of the gap to unresolved V genes and leave the rest unexplained. V and J calls and clone size are those listed in that table; D and trimming were worked out from the DNA. Here the sample has tens of thousands of clones; 85% occur a single time. Clones ranked in the top ten supply 38% of the sample.

The receptor was derived from a man at least 80 years old with acute or convalescent COVID-19. Source material: peripheral blood. Recombination connected TRBV10-3 to TRBJ2-2; there is no confident call for the D gene. This receptor has the CDR3 CAISESRNTGELFF. In nucleotide form, the sequence is TGTGCCATCAGTGAGTCCAGGAACACCGGGGAGCTGTTTTTT.